This TCR beta chain was sequenced for a study of neurological immune-mediated disorders. General observations from the study: CDR3 amino acid sequences of expanded clones were not shared across subjects, a result suggesting private repertoires in all groups. As far as clinical or MRI features were concerned, none was associated with the multiple sclerosis repertoire cluster.

Germline CDR1 is DFQATT and CDR2 is SNEGSKA (reference sequence). The CDR3 runs 17 residues. This clonotype was observed a handful of times. Its antigen is as yet unknown. A much larger clone lies a single base off, so this may be a read error. 5'RACE generated cDNA with 10-nucleotide random UMIs. TCRdb independently ran MiXCR on the 5' RACE reads; one entry per CDR3 protein. The table lists about 62,000 distinct CDR3 sequences, around 4.8% of them singletons. J is TRBJ2-6 and V is TRBV20-1; D is possibly TRBD1 or TRBD2 (6 bases each). Sequencing input: PBMCs. This receptor was obtained from a woman between 45 and 65 years old with multiple sclerosis. The CDR3 region is CSAGGSHRDSGAKVLTF. The DNA for the CDR3 is TGCAGTGCTGGGGGCAGTCACAGGGACTCTGGGGCCAAAGTCCTGACTTTC.